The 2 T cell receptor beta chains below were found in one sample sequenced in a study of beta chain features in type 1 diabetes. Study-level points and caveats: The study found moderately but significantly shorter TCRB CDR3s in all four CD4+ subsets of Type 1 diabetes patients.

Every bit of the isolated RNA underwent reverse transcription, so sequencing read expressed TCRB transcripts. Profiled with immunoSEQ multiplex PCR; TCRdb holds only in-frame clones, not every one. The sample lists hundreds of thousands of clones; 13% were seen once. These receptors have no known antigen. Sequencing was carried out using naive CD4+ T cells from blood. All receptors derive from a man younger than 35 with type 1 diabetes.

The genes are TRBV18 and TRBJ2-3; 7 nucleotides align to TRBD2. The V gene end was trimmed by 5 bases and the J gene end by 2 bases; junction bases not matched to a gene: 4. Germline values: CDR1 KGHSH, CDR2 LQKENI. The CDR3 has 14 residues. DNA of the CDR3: TGTGCCAGCTCAAACCGGGACTACACAGATACGCAGTATTTT. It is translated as CASSNRDYTDTQYF.

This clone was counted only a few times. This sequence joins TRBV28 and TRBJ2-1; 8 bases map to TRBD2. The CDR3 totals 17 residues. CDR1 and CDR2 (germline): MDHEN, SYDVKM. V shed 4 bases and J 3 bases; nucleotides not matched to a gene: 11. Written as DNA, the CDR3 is TGTGCCAGCAGTTCCGGCCCGGGGGGGACGGGCTACAATGAGCAGTTCTTC. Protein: CASSSGPGGTGYNEQFF.